Shown below are 22 T cell receptor beta chains from a single sample sequenced in a study of shared clonotypes between healthy human individuals. TCRdb keeps only in-frame clones here, not all; method: immunoSEQ multiplex PCR. The sample yields over 400,000 clones, 81% seen once. Sequencing input: PBMCs. The receptors stem from a woman in her thirties or forties in good health. Some clones in this sample may be carry-over from other donors' samples.

The J gene is TRBJ1-1, the V gene TRBV18; 7 bases are a match to TRBD1. The CDR3 consists of 12 residues. Trimming removed 3 bases from V and 7 bases from J; junction bases left unmatched: 2. Germline V gene sequence: CDR1 KGHSH, CDR2 LQKENI. The CDR3 region is CASSPGQIEAFF. CDR3 nucleotide sequence: TGTGCCAGCTCACCGGGACAGATTGAAGCTTTCTTT.

Regarding this clone: A read error is the likely source, as a far larger clone sits one nucleotide away. The chain combines TRBV6-1 with TRBJ2-7, with D perhaps TRBD1 or TRBD2 (5 bases each). Per germline, CDR1 MNHNS and CDR2 SASEGT. There are 13 residues in the CDR3. DNA for the CDR3: TGTGCCAGCAGTGATGCCGGGCTGGATGAGGGGTCATTC. It yields the protein CASSDAGLDEGSF.

Concerning this clone itself: No DNA is shown, since the ends of the CDR3 on it are uncertain; the CDR3 is the one TCRdb lists. The rearrangement uses TRBV28 and TRBJ2-5. From its first to its last residue, the CDR3 has 11 amino acids. Per germline, CDR1 MDHEN and CDR2 SYDVKM. The CDR3 region is CASSFLETQYF.

V is TRBV18 and J is TRBJ1-1; D possibly corresponds to TRBD1 (5 bases). V was trimmed by 6 bases and J by 1 base, leaving 9 bases between them. Germline CDR1 KGHSH, CDR2 LQKENI. The CDR3 covers 13 residues. This CDR3 is CASSLGQNTEAFF. The CDR3 DNA reads as TGTGCCAGCTCGCTCGGACAGAACACTGAAGCTTTCTTT.

On this clone itself: Other DNA sequences in this sample translate to the same CDR3. V is TRBV7-2 and J is TRBJ2-7, with TRBD2 identical over 8 bases. Trimming cost V 4 bases and J 4 bases; bases outside gene matches: 3. This CDR3 comprises 13 residues. Per germline, CDR1 SGHTA and CDR2 FQGNSA. The CDR3 sequence is CASSSGLAYEQYF. The CDR3, as DNA: TGTGCCAGCAGCTCTGGACTAGCTTACGAGCAGTACTTC.

A remark on this clone: A read error is the likely source, as a far larger clone sits one nucleotide away. The J gene is TRBJ1-1, the V gene TRBV11-2; D is ambiguous. CDR3 length: 13 amino acids. Germline CDR1 and CDR2: SGHAT and FQNNGV. CDR3 DNA sequence: TGTGCCATCAGCCCGCAACCGAACACTGAAGCTTTCTTT. Protein product: CAISPQPNTEAFF.

This chain links TRBV6-1 with TRBJ1-1; 7 bases are a match to TRBD1. CDR1 is MNHNS, CDR2 SASEGT, per germline. The CDR3 contains 14 residues. After removal of 8 bases from V and 3 bases from J, the junction contained 9 bases not matched to a gene. The CDR3 protein is CASDRAEGYTEAFF. The CDR3, as DNA: TGTGCCAGCGACAGGGCGGAGGGGTACACTGAAGCTTTCTTT.

V usage is TRBV19 and J usage is TRBJ2-1; possibly TRBD2 for D (5 bases). CDR1 is LNHDA and CDR2 is SQIVND in the germline V gene (reference sequence). Between the trimmed V and J ends, which lost 8 bases and 9 bases, there was a span of 17 bases. The CDR3 loop spans 13 amino acids. Here the CDR3 DNA reads TGTGCCAGTTCCCCGGACTCAGTTGGTGAGCAGTTCTTC. Translating it yields CASSPDSVGEQFF.

Only a few counts were recorded for this clone. V is TRBV10-3 and J is TRBJ2-2, with 10 bases lining up with TRBD2. The CDR3 has 15 residues. The J segment lost 3 bases and the V segment lost 8 bases, leaving 6 bases of the junction unmatched. Per germline, CDR1 ENHRY and CDR2 SYGVKD. The CDR3 bases are TGTGCCATCGGGACTAGCGTAGGATACACCGGGGAGCTGTTTTTT. Residues: CAIGTSVGYTGELFF.

The chain links TRBV5-4 to TRBJ2-7, with 9 bases identical to TRBD1. Germline loops: CDR1 SGHNT, CDR2 YYREEE (reference sequence). V was pared by 4 bases and J by 6 bases, with 8 bases of the junction left unmatched. The CDR3 consists of 14 residues. The CDR3 reads CASSHGTGRSEQYF. CDR3 sequence (DNA): TGTGCCAGCAGCCACGGGACAGGGCGAAGCGAGCAGTACTTC.

This clone was recorded once. This chain connects TRBV5-1 to TRBJ1-3; 11 nucleotides line up with TRBD1. CDR1 is SGHRS, CDR2 YFSETQ, per germline. Trimming cost V 4 bases and J 3 bases; bases outside gene matches: 3. CDR3 size: 15 residues. The CDR3 loop reads CASSVGTGGGNTIYF. CDR3 nucleotide sequence: TGCGCCAGCAGCGTCGGGACAGGGGGTGGAAACACCATATATTTT.

This clone was picked up many times. This CDR3 is also generated by other DNA sequences in the sample. The V gene is TRBV27, the J gene TRBJ2-3; no definite D call. Trimming cost V 6 bases and J 0 bases, with 4 bases left between them. The CDR3 contains 12 residues. The germline CDR1 and CDR2 sequences are MNHEY and SMNVEV (reference sequence). CDR3 amino acids: CASSPSTDTQYF. The CDR3, as DNA: TGTGCCAGCAGCCCTAGCACAGATACGCAGTATTTT.

The rearrangement joins TRBV6-1 to TRBJ2-7; D might be TRBD1 or TRBD2, each matching 6 bases. Germline V gives CDR1 MNHNS, CDR2 SASEGT. Trimming cost V 8 bases and J 7 bases, with 15 bases left between them. The CDR3 spans 12 residues. This CDR3 reads CASRSGAGEQYF. In DNA form, the CDR3 reads TGTGCCAGCCGTTCGGGGGCAGGGGAGCAGTACTTC.

The chain recombines TRBV7-9 with TRBJ2-3; D call uncertain. V lost 3 bases and J 5 bases, leaving 6 bases between the germline ends. Germline V CDR1 and CDR2: SEHNR, FQNEAQ (reference sequence). The CDR3 has 12 amino acids. The CDR3 here is CASSFWEDTQYF. DNA of the CDR3: TGTGCCAGCAGCTTCTGGGAAGATACGCAGTATTTT. Together with reference TRBV7-9 and TRBJ2-3, the CDR3 gives the full variable domain: DTGVSQNPRHKITKRGQNVTFRCDPISEHNRLYWYRQTLGQGPEFLTYFQNEAQLEKSRLLSDRFSAERPKGSFSTLEIQRTEQGDSAMYLCASSFWEDTQYFGPGTRLTVL.

This rearrangement joins TRBV4-1 to TRBJ2-1, with 8 bases that match TRBD1. The germline gives CDR1 MGHRA, CDR2 YSYEKL. V shed 2 bases, J shed 8 bases, and the junction held 8 bases outside the gene matches. The CDR3 extends over 15 amino acids. The CDR3 protein is CASSQLGDRGHEQFF. The CDR3 region has the DNA TGCGCCAGCAGCCAACTTGGCGACAGGGGACATGAGCAGTTCTTC.

This clone showed up just once. This likely reflects a read error, since a far larger clone is one base away. The chain uses TRBV6-6 and TRBJ1-2; no reliable D call. V was shortened by 6 bases and J by 3 bases, with 17 bases between the two germline ends. This CDR3 is 15 amino acids long. Germline CDR1 and CDR2: MNHNY and SVGAGI (reference sequence). The CDR3 DNA is TGTGCCAGCAGGTCTTGGGAAGGATGGGACTATGGCTACACCTTC. This sequence encodes CASRSWEGWDYGYTF.

This chain links TRBV6-6 with TRBJ2-7, with 10 bases identical to TRBD1. J gave up 3 bases and V 2 bases, and 4 bases lay outside the gene matches. CDR1 is MNHNY and CDR2 is SVGAGI in the germline V gene (reference sequence). The CDR3 has 15 amino acids. CDR3 residues: CASSYPGQGNYEQYF. For the CDR3, the DNA is TGTGCCAGCAGTTACCCGGGACAGGGGAACTACGAGCAGTACTTC.

The V and J genes are TRBV30 and TRBJ1-1; D is unresolved. The CDR3 is 11 amino acids. V was trimmed by 1 base and J by 8 bases, leaving 8 bases between them. CDR1 is GTSNPN and CDR2 is SVGIG in the germline V gene (reference sequence). The CDR3 region has the DNA TGTGCCTGGAGTGCGAGGCAAGAAGCTTTCTTT. The encoded protein is CAWSARQEAFF.

This chain links TRBV5-1 with TRBJ2-5; 15 bases are a match to TRBD2. This CDR3 spans 17 amino acids. V gave up 3 bases and J gave up 2 bases; unmatched junction bases: 5. Per the germline V gene, CDR1 is SGHRS and CDR2 is YFSETQ. The CDR3 here is CASSWGLAGGIQETQYF. DNA for the CDR3: TGCGCCAGCAGCTGGGGACTAGCGGGAGGAATACAAGAGACCCAGTACTTC.

This clone has only one observation. The gene calls are TRBV6-1 and TRBJ1-2, with D possibly being TRBD1 (6 bases). V shed 7 bases and J shed 6 bases, with 12 bases lying between them. CDR1 MNHNS and CDR2 SASEGT come from the germline V gene. The length of the CDR3 is 12 residues. The CDR3 is CASTAGDHGYTF. CDR3 bases: TGTGCCAGCACGGCAGGGGATCATGGCTACACCTTC.

This clone turned up a few times. The genes are TRBV6-5 and TRBJ1-1, with 7 bases identical to TRBD1. This CDR3 is built from 13 residues. Germline V gene data show CDR1 as MNHEY and CDR2 as SVGAGI. V lost 6 bases, J lost 2 bases, and 3 bases stayed unmatched. CDR3 DNA sequence: TGTGCCAGCAGCAGGGGGTTCAACACTGAAGCTTTCTTT. Its protein product is CASSRGFNTEAFF.

A remark on this clone: A much larger clone sits a single nucleotide away, making a read error possible. This chain links TRBV5-4 with TRBJ2-3; 12 nucleotides line up with TRBD2. The CDR3 is made up of 15 amino acids. Unmatched junction bases numbered 4, after V lost 4 bases and J lost 4 bases. Germline V CDR1 and CDR2: SGHNT, YYREEE (reference sequence). The CDR3 here is CASSHLAGGPDTQYF. The CDR3 DNA follows: TGTGCCAGCAGCCATCTAGCGGGAGGGCCAGATACGCAGTATTTT.